This T cell receptor (beta chain) originates from a study of CXCR3-negative and CXCR3-positive naive CD8 T cells. Findings and caveats of the study: The study found comparably high diversity in both naive subsets and much lower diversity in memory CD8+ cells. Naive cells that were CXCR3-positive had more hydrophobic TRB CDR3s (compared with CXCR3-negative naive cells). TRBV-TRBJ usage was similar across naive CXCR3 subsets but distinct in memory cells.

As for this clonotype: The antigen is not known.

The CDR3 length is 16 residues. The study made its TRB cDNA libraries by 5' RACE, adding UMI labels. Reprocessing the 5' RACE reads, TCRdb reports a single entry for every CDR3 protein and omits DNA. The specimen's table records around 120,000 distinct CDR3 sequences. Cells classed as naive CD8+ T cells were CD45RO-CCR7+CD27+CD95-. This sequence originates from a human donor in good health. Some clones in this sample may be carry-over from other donors' samples. The gene calls are TRBV12-3 or TRBV12-4 and TRBJ2-7; TCRdb's assignment of TRBD2 cannot be checked, as there is no DNA. Sequencing was carried out using naive CXCR3+ CD8+ T cells from blood. Regarding subset: CD45RO-CCR7+CD27+CD95- naive CD8+ T cells expressing CXCR3 (TNR3+). This CDR3 reads CASKRGAVVPPYEQYF.